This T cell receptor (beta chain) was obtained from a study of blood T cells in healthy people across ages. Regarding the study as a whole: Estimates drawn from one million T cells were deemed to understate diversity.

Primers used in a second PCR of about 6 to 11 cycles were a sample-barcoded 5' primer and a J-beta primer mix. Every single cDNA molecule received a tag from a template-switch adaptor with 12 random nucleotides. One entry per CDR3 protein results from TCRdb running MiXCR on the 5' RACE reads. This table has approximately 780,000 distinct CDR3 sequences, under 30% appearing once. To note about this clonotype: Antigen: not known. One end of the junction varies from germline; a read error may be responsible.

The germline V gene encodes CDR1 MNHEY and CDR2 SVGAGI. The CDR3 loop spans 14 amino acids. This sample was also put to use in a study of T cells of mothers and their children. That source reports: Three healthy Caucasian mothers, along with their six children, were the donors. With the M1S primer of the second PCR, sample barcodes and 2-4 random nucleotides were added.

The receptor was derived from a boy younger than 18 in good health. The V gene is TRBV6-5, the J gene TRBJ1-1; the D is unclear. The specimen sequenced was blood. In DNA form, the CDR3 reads TGTGCCAGCACCCCCGGGCTGGCGAACACTGAAGCTCTCTTT. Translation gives CASTPGLANTEALF.